Sequencing of this T cell receptor beta chain was carried out in a study of radiotherapy plus CTLA-4 blockade in lung cancer. Overall study results and limits: Researchers report tumor-derived TCR clones expanding in blood after radiotherapy plus ipilimumab.

There are 15 residues in the CDR3. CDR1 and CDR2 (germline): MGHRA, YSYEKL. Losses at the gene ends were 1 base for V and 7 bases for J; bases not matched to a gene: 6. It was focal radiation plus CTLA-4 blockade with ipilimumab that patients with chemo-refractory metastatic non-small-cell lung cancer received. TCRdb keeps only in-frame clones here, not all; method: immunoSEQ multiplex PCR. The sample lists 85,000 to 100,000 clones, around nine tenths occurring once. A word on this clone: The antigen remains undetermined.

The sequence was obtained from a human donor with non-small cell lung cancer that progressed on radiotherapy plus ipilimumab. Material: peripheral blood, obtained from a patient treated with radiotherapy plus ipilimumab. The chain recombines TRBV4-1 with TRBJ2-1; 8 nucleotides match TRBD1. The CDR3 coding sequence is TGCGCCAGCAGCCAAGGGTCAGGGGGCTCAAATGAGCAGTTCTTC. Amino acids: CASSQGSGGSNEQFF.